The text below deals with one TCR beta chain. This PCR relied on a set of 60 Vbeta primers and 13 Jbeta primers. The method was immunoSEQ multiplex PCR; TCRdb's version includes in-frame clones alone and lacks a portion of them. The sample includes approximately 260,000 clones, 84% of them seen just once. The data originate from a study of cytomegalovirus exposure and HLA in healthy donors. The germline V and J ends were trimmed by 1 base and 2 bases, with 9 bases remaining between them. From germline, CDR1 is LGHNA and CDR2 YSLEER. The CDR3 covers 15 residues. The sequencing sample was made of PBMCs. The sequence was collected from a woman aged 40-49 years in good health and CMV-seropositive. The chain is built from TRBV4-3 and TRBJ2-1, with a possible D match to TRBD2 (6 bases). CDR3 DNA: TGCGCCAGCAGCCAAGGTAGCGGCCCCTACAATGAGCAGTTCTTC. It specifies CASSQGSGPYNEQFF.